The sequence of this T cell receptor beta chain was determined in a study of TIL therapy for anti-PD-1-resistant metastatic lung cancer. Documented time point: pre-treatment sample, taken before nivolumab and TIL therapy. Pleural nodules or supraclavicular lymph nodes made up most of the excised metastases sampled. This was the immunoSEQ v3 assay. Each library reached some 2 million read pairs, or about 5-6.5 million at deep level. Sequencing used immunoSEQ multiplex PCR; TCRdb keeps in-frame clones, though not all of them. The sample has 13,000 or so clones, 66% seen once. The CDR3 covers 14 residues. CDR1 MNHEY and CDR2 SVGAGI come from the germline V gene. V lost 4 bases to trimming and J lost 3 bases; unmatched junction nucleotides: 4.

The rearrangement links TRBV6-5 to TRBJ2-3; 7 bases match TRBD2. The receptor's source is a woman between 30 and 80 years old with non-small cell lung cancer. Sequencing was performed on tumor tissue, taken at baseline. The CDR3 protein is CASSFGTTTDTQYF. The DNA for the CDR3 is TGTGCCAGCAGTTTTGGGACTACAACAGATACGCAGTATTTT.